This T cell receptor (beta chain) was found in a study of T cell changes during pregnancy in multiple sclerosis. Germline V lookup: CDR1 PRHDT, CDR2 FYEKMQ (reference sequence). The V gene lost 0 bases and the J gene lost 5 bases, with 10 bases spanning the gap. This CDR3 is 14 amino acids long. This clone was counted a single time. Sequenced by immunoSEQ multiplex PCR; TCRdb stores in-frame clones only, minus some. This table has approximately 43,000 clones, 80% to 95% appearing once. This specimen was CD8+ T cells from peripheral blood mononuclear cells, taken in the first trimester of pregnancy. The chain has TRBV13 and TRBJ1-1; D call uncertain. The sequence came from a female donor with multiple sclerosis, enrolled in a pregnancy study. This CDR3 is CASSLGGFPTEAFF. The CDR3 DNA follows: TGTGCCAGCAGCTTAGGGGGCTTTCCGACTGAAGCTTTCTTT.